This paragraph covers one T cell receptor (beta chain) sequence. This sample is part of a study of T cell changes during pregnancy in multiple sclerosis. TCRdb's copy holds only in-frame clones and misses some; the assay was immunoSEQ multiplex PCR. The sample contains around 130,000 clones, roughly 96% of which appear only once. V was shortened by 5 bases and J by 4 bases, with 11 bases between the two germline ends. Germline V gene sequence: CDR1 KGHSH, CDR2 LQKENI. The CDR3 has 14 amino acids. Source: peripheral blood, taken after pregnancy. The chain couples TRBV18 to TRBJ2-2; D is perhaps TRBD1 (5 bases). This TCR came from a female donor with multiple sclerosis, enrolled in a pregnancy study. The CDR3 nucleotides are TGTGCCAGCTCAGCTGACAGCCCCACCGGGGAGCTGTTTTTT. Translating it yields CASSADSPTGELFF.